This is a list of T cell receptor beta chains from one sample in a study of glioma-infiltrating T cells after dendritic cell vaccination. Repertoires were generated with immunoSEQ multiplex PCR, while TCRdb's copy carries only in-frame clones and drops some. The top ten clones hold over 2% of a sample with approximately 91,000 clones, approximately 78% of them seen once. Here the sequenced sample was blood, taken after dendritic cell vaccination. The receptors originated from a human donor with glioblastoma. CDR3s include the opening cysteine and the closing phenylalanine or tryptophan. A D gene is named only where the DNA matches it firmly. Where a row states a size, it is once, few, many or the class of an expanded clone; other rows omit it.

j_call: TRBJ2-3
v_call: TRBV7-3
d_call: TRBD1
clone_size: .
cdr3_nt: TGTGCCAGCAGCTTAATATCCGGGACAGGGTACGGAGATACGCAGTATTTT
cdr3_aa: CASSLISGTGYGDTQYF

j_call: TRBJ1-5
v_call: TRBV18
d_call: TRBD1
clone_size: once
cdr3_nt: TGTGCCAGCTCAGGACAGGTCAATCAGCCCCAGCATTTT
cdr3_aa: CASSGQVNQPQHF

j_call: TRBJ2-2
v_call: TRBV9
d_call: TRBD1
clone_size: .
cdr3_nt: TGTGCCAGCAGCGGTCGACAGGGGGGACGTCCCCCCAACGGGGTTTCCAGCGGGGAGCTGTTTTTT
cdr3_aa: CASSGRQGGRPPNGVSSGELFF

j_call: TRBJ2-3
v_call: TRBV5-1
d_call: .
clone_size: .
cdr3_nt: TGCGCCAGCAGCTTCCGGGACAACACAGATACGCAGTATTTT
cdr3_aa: CASSFRDNTDTQYF

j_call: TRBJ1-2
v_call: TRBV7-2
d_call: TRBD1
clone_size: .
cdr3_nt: TGTGCCAGCAGCCAGGACAGGGGGGGATATGGCTACACCTTC
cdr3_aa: CASSQDRGGYGYTF

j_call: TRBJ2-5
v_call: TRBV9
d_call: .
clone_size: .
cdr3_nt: TGTGCCAGCAGCGTAGAAATCAGGGCCGAGCAGACCCAGTACTTC
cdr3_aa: CASSVEIRAEQTQYF

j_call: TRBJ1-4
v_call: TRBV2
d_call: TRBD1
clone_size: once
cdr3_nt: TGTGCCAGCAGGGGGACAGGCGCCAATGAAAAACTGTTTTTT
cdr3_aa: CASRGTGANEKLFF

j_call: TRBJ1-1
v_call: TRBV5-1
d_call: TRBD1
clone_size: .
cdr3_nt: TGCGCCAGCAGCTACTGGGACAGTCTGAACACTGAAGCTTTCTTT
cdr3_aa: CASSYWDSLNTEAFF

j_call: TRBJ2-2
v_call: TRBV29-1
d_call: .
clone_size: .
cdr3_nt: TGCAGCGTTGAGGGAGGCACCGGGGAGCTGTTTTTT
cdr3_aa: CSVEGGTGELFF

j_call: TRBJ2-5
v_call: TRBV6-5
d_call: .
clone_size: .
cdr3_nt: TGTGCCAGCAGTTATTCCTCGGGGCAAGAGACCCAGTACTTC
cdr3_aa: CASSYSSGQETQYF

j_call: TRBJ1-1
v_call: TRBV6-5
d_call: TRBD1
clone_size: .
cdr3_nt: TGTGCCAGCAAGGAGACAGGGGGCATGAACACTGAAGCTTTCTTT
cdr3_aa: CASKETGGMNTEAFF

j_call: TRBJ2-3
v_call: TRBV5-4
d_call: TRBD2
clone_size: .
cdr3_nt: TGTGCCAGTCGCGCGGGAGGTGAGGGGACAGATACGCAGTATTTT
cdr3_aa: CASRAGGEGTDTQYF

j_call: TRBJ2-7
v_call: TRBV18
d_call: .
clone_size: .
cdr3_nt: TGTGCCAGCTCCCCAACATCCTCCTACGAGCAGTACTTC
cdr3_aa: CASSPTSSYEQYF

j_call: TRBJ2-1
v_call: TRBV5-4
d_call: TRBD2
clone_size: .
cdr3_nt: TGTGCCAGCAGCTTGGCCGGGACTAGGTTGGGCAATGAGCAGTTCTTC
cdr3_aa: CASSLAGTRLGNEQFF

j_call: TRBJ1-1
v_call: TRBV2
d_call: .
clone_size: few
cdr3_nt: TGTGCCAGCAGTGATCAGGGGAACACTGAAGCTTTCTTT
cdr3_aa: CASSDQGNTEAFF

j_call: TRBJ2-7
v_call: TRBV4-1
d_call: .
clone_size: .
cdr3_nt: TGCGCCAGCAGCCAACGGCAGGGGAATCCAGCCTACGAGCAGTACTTC
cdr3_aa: CASSQRQGNPAYEQYF

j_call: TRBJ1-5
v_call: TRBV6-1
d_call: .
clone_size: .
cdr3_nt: TGTGCCAGCGCGGCAGGGGCGTATAGCAATCAGCCCCAGCATTTT
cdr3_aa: CASAAGAYSNQPQHF

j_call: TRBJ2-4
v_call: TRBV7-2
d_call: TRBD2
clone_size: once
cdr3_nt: TGTGCCAGCAGCACTAGCGGGGGGGCCTTAGTGAACATTCAGTACTTC
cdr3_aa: CASSTSGGALVNIQYF

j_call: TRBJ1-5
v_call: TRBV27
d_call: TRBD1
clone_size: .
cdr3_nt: TGTGCCAGCAGCGGGGACAGTAGCAATCAGCCCCAGCATTTT
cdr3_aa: CASSGDSSNQPQHF

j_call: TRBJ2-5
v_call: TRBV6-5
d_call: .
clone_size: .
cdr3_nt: TGTGCCAGCAGTTACAGTTCGGCTAGCGAAGAGACCCAGTACTTC
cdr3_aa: CASSYSSASEETQYF

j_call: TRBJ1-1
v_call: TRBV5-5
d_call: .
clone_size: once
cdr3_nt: TGTGCCAGTTCCTATAAGGACATCATGAACACTGAAGCTTTCTTT
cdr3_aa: CASSYKDIMNTEAFF

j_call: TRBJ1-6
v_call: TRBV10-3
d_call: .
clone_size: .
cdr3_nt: TGTGCCATCAGTGCGGTCCCGCCAAATAATTCACCCCTCCACTTT
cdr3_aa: CAISAVPPNNSPLHF

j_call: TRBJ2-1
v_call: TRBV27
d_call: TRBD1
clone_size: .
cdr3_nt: TGTGCCAGCAGTCAACGAACAGGGGGATATCTACATGAGCAGTTCTTC
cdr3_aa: CASSQRTGGYLHEQFF

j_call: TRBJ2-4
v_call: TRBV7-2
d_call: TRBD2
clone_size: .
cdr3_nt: TGTGCCAGCAGCCCGAGGACTAGCGGGATGGGTAACATTCAGTACTTC
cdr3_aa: CASSPRTSGMGNIQYF

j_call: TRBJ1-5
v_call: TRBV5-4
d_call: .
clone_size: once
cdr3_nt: TGTGCCAGCAGCCCCGGGGTTCAAGAGCCCCAGCATTTT
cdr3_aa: CASSPGVQEPQHF

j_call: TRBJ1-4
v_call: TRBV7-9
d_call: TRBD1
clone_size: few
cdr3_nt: TGTGCCAGCAGCTTGCCGACAGGGAGTAATGAAAAACTGTTTTTT
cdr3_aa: CASSLPTGSNEKLFF

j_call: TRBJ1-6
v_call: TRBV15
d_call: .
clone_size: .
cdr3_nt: TGTGCCACCAGCCCTCGGCAGGGTGCTTCACCCCTCCACTTT
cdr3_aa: CATSPRQGASPLHF

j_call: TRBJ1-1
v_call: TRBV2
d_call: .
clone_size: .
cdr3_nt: TGTGCCAGCGAGACGAGGTTAGCGAACACTGAAGCTTTCTTT
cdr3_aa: CASETRLANTEAFF

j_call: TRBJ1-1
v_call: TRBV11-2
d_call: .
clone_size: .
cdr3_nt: TGTGCCAGCAGCATCCAGACAGACACTGAAGCTTTCTTT
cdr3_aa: CASSIQTDTEAFF

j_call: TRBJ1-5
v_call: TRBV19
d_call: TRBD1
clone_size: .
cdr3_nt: TGTGCCAGTAGTATATTGGAAGATAGGGGGCAGGCACCCCAGCATTTT
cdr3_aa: CASSILEDRGQAPQHF

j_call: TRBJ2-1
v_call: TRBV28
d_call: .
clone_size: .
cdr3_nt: TGTGCCAGCAGTTTTGGGGCCGAGCAGTTCTTC
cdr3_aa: CASSFGAEQFF

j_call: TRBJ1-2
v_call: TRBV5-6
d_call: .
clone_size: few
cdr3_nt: TGTGCCAGCAGCGGGCTTAGCTATGGCTACACCTTC
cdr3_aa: CASSGLSYGYTF

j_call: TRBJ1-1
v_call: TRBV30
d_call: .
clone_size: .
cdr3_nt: TGTGCCTGGAGTCCATTCCAGAACACTGAAGCTTTCTTT
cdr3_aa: CAWSPFQNTEAFF

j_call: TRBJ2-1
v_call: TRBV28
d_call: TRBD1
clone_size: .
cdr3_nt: TGTGCCAGCAGGTGGACAGGGGGAGGCAATGAGCAGTTCTTC
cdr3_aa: CASRWTGGGNEQFF

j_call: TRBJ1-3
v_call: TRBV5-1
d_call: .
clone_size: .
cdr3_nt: TGCGCCAGCAGCTTGGCGGAGGAAAACACCATATATTTT
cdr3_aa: CASSLAEENTIYF

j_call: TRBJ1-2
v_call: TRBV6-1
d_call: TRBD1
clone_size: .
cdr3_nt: TGTGCCTGTAGACTGACAGGGGTGGACTATGGCTACACCTTC
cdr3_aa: CACRLTGVDYGYTF

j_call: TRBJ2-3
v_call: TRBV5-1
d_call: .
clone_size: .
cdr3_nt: TGCGCCAGCCGCTCTCCGGGAGGCACAGATACGCAGTATTTT
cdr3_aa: CASRSPGGTDTQYF

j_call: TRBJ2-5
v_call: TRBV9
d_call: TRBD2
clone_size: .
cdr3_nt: TGTGCCAGCAGCGTAACGGGGGGTCGAGAGACCCAGTACTTC
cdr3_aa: CASSVTGGRETQYF

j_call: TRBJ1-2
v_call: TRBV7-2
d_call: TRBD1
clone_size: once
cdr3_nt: TGTGCCAGCAGCCAGGGGGACAGGGGCGGCTACACCTTC
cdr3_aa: CASSQGDRGGYTF

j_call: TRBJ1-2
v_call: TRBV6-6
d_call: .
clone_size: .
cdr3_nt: TGTGCCAGCAGTCCGGGGAGGAGCTATGGCTACACCTTC
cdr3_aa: CASSPGRSYGYTF

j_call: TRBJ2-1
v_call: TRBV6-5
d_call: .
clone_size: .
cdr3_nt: TGTGCCAGCACCCAAGGAGGGAGAGGTAATGAGCAGTTCTTC
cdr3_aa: CASTQGGRGNEQFF

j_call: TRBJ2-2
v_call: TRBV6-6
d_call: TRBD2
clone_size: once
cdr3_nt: TGTGCCAGCAGTTACCCAAAAGCGGGGGTAACCGGGGAGCTGTTTTTT
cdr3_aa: CASSYPKAGVTGELFF

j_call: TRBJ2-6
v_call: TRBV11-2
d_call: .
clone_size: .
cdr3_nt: TGTGCCAGCAGCTTTGGTTCAGGGGCTGGGGCCAACGTCCTGACTTTC
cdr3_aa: CASSFGSGAGANVLTF

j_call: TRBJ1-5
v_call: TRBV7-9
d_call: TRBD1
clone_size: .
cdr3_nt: TGTGCCAGCAGCTTAGCCGGGACAGGGAGCAATCAGCCCCAGCATTTT
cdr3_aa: CASSLAGTGSNQPQHF

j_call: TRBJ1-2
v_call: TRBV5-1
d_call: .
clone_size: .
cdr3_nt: TGCGCCAGCAGCGCCCCCCCTTACTCGAGTGGCTACACCTTC
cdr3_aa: CASSAPPYSSGYTF

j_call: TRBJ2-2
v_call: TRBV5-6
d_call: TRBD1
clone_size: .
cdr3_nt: TGTGCCAGCAGCTTGGGGGGGACAGGGCTCACCGGGGAGCTGTTTTTT
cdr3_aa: CASSLGGTGLTGELFF

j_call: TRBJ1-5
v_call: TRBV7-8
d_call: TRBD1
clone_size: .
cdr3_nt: TGTGCCAGCAGCTTAGTGGGACAGGGGGCGCCTTGGAATCAGCCCCAGCATTTT
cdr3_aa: CASSLVGQGAPWNQPQHF

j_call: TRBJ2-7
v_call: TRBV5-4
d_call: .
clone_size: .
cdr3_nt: TGTGCCAGCAGCTTCCCGAGTCAGGGGCACTACGAGCAGTACTTC
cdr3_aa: CASSFPSQGHYEQYF

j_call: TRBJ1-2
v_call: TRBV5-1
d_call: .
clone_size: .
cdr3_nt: TGCGCCAGCAGCCCGATCGCCGGGGATGGTGGCTACACCTTC
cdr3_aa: CASSPIAGDGGYTF

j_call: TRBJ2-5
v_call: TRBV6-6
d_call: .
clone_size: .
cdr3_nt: TGTGCCAGCAGTTACCGAGCGGTGAACCAAGAGACCCAGTACTTC
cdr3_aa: CASSYRAVNQETQYF

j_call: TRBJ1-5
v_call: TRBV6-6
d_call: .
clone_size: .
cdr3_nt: TGTGCCAGCAGTCCACCCTCAGGGGTAAATCAGCCCCAGCATTTT
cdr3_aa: CASSPPSGVNQPQHF

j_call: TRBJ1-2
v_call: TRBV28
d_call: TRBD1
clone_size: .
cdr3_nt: TGTGCCAGCAGCAGGAGGGACAGGGGAGACTATGGCTACACCTTC
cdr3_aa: CASSRRDRGDYGYTF

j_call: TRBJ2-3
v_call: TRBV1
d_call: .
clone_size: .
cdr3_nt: TGCACCAGCAGCCAAGCACCCTATAGCGGGAGCTTGTCGTACGAGACAGATACGCAGTATTTT
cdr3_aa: CTSSQAPYSGSLSYETDTQYF

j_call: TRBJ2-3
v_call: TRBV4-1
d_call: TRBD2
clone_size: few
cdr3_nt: TGCGCCAGCAGCCACCCCTCCCGACCTGGGCGGGAGAGCACAGATACGCAGTATTTT
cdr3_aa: CASSHPSRPGRESTDTQYF

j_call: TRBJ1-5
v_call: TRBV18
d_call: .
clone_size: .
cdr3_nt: TGTGCCAGCTCACCCGGGCAGGGAAATCAGCCCCAGCATTTT
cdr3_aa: CASSPGQGNQPQHF

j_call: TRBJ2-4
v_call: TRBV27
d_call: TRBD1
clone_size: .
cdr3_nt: TGTGCCAGCAGTTTAGGACCACAGGGGGGCAAAAACATTCAGTACTTC
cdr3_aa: CASSLGPQGGKNIQYF

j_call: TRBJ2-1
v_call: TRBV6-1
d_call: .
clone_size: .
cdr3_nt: TGTGCCAGCAGTGCCCTGACTGACTCCTACAATGAGCAGTTCTTC
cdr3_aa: CASSALTDSYNEQFF